This is a list of T cell receptor beta chains from one sample in a study of T-cell memory formation after mild COVID-19. TCRdb ran MiXCR on the 5' RACE reads and lists one entry per CDR3 protein. Found here are roughly 35,000 distinct CDR3 sequences, 7.5% to 8% of them singletons; the top ten hold over 25%. Sequencing input: PBMCs or a T cell subset sorted from them (not recorded which). All receptors come from a man aged 18 to 30 who had mild COVID-19 (a few samples of this study predate the infection). Cell type and time point are not known. Each CDR3 is given with its conserved first and last residue. Each record gives: J gene, D gene, V gene, clone size, CDR3 protein, CDR3 DNA. The D gene is left open where the match is weak. A clone size is listed for some rows: how often the clone was seen (once, few, many), or a class if it is expanded.

j_call: TRBJ1-2
d_call: NA
v_call: TRBV5-5
clone_size: few
cdr3_aa: CASSLVGSYGYTF
cdr3_nt: TGTGCCAGCAGCTTGGTGGGTAGCTATGGCTACACCTTC

j_call: TRBJ1-2
d_call: TRBD1
v_call: TRBV12-3/TRBV12-4
clone_size: NA
cdr3_aa: CASSNRGYGYTF
cdr3_nt: TGTGCCAGCAGTAACAGGGGCTATGGCTACACCTTC

j_call: TRBJ1-4
d_call: TRBD1
v_call: TRBV7-8
clone_size: many
cdr3_aa: CASSLAGTGGQKLFF
cdr3_nt: TGTGCCAGCAGCTTAGCTGGGACAGGGGGCCAAAAACTGTTTTTT

j_call: TRBJ1-5
d_call: NA
v_call: TRBV7-7
clone_size: NA
cdr3_aa: CASSPLERAGNQPQHF
cdr3_nt: TGTGCTAGCAGCCCCTTAGAAAGGGCGGGTAATCAGCCCCAGCATTTT

j_call: TRBJ1-6
d_call: TRBD1
v_call: TRBV28
clone_size: many
cdr3_aa: CASSLSTGQGVNSPLHF
cdr3_nt: TGTGCCAGCAGTTTAAGTACCGGACAGGGGGTAAATTCACCCCTCCACTTT

j_call: TRBJ2-2
d_call: NA
v_call: TRBV28
clone_size: few
cdr3_aa: CASKAVRLGYTGELFF
cdr3_nt: TGTGCCAGCAAGGCGGTAAGGCTAGGATACACCGGGGAGCTGTTTTTT

j_call: TRBJ2-1
d_call: NA
v_call: TRBV25-1
clone_size: many
cdr3_aa: CASSAPAGNHNEQFF
cdr3_nt: TGTGCCAGCAGTGCCCCGGCAGGGAACCACAATGAGCAGTTCTTC

j_call: TRBJ2-7
d_call: NA
v_call: TRBV5-6
clone_size: many
cdr3_aa: CASTSEGGLDYEQYF
cdr3_nt: TGTGCCAGCACCTCGGAGGGGGGATTGGACTACGAGCAGTACTTC

j_call: TRBJ2-2
d_call: NA
v_call: TRBV20-1
clone_size: many
cdr3_aa: CSARDETNTGELFF
cdr3_nt: TGCAGTGCTAGAGATGAGACGAACACCGGGGAGCTGTTTTTT

j_call: TRBJ1-2
d_call: NA
v_call: TRBV7-2
clone_size: many
cdr3_aa: CASSQGQNYGYTF
cdr3_nt: TGTGCCAGCAGCCAAGGACAGAACTATGGCTACACCTTC

j_call: TRBJ2-3
d_call: TRBD1
v_call: TRBV11-2
clone_size: many
cdr3_aa: CASSLDRVDTQYF
cdr3_nt: TGTGCCAGCAGCCTAGACAGGGTAGATACGCAGTATTTT

j_call: TRBJ1-4
d_call: NA
v_call: TRBV15
clone_size: many
cdr3_aa: CATSRGSEELFF
cdr3_nt: TGTGCCACCAGCAGAGGGTCTGAGGAACTGTTTTTT

j_call: TRBJ2-5
d_call: NA
v_call: TRBV29-1
clone_size: many
cdr3_aa: CSVAGLQETQYF
cdr3_nt: TGCAGCGTTGCGGGACTGCAAGAGACCCAGTACTTC

j_call: TRBJ1-1
d_call: NA
v_call: TRBV19
clone_size: few
cdr3_aa: CASSFGYTEAFF
cdr3_nt: TGTGCCAGTAGTTTTGGGTATACTGAAGCTTTCTTT

j_call: TRBJ2-3
d_call: TRBD2
v_call: TRBV4-3
clone_size: many
cdr3_aa: CASSQVSGGASDTQYF
cdr3_nt: TGCGCCAGCAGCCAAGTCAGCGGGGGGGCCTCAGATACGCAGTATTTT

j_call: TRBJ2-3
d_call: NA
v_call: TRBV5-1
clone_size: few
cdr3_aa: CASSLGLQGDTQYF
cdr3_nt: TGCGCCAGCAGCTTGGGACTTCAAGGAGATACGCAGTATTTT

j_call: TRBJ2-1
d_call: NA
v_call: TRBV9
clone_size: many
cdr3_aa: CASSALNEASYNEQFF
cdr3_nt: TGTGCCAGCAGCGCCCTAAACGAAGCCTCCTACAATGAGCAGTTCTTC

j_call: TRBJ1-1
d_call: NA
v_call: TRBV18
clone_size: many
cdr3_aa: CASSPARQPNTEAFF
cdr3_nt: TGTGCCAGCTCACCAGCGAGACAGCCGAACACTGAAGCTTTCTTT

j_call: TRBJ2-3
d_call: TRBD2
v_call: TRBV10-2
clone_size: few
cdr3_aa: CASSESRGLAGETTQYF
cdr3_nt: TGCGCCAGCAGTGAGTCACGCGGACTAGCGGGGGAGACTACGCAGTATTTT

j_call: TRBJ2-1
d_call: NA
v_call: TRBV7-9
clone_size: many
cdr3_aa: CASSARWGLSSDNEQFF
cdr3_nt: TGTGCCAGCAGCGCCAGGTGGGGGCTTAGTTCAGACAATGAGCAGTTCTTC

j_call: TRBJ2-3
d_call: NA
v_call: TRBV20-1
clone_size: many
cdr3_aa: CSAPRQSSTDTQYF
cdr3_nt: TGCAGTGCCCCTAGACAGAGCTCCACAGATACGCAGTATTTT

j_call: TRBJ2-3
d_call: NA
v_call: TRBV28
clone_size: many
cdr3_aa: CASSLTQDTQYF
cdr3_nt: TGTGCCAGCAGTTTAACTCAGGATACGCAGTATTTT

j_call: TRBJ1-5
d_call: NA
v_call: TRBV6-6
clone_size: many
cdr3_aa: CASSSSTVTGGINQPQHF
cdr3_nt: TGTGCCAGCAGTTCCTCGACAGTAACCGGGGGGATCAATCAGCCCCAGCATTTT

j_call: TRBJ1-1
d_call: NA
v_call: TRBV5-5
clone_size: many
cdr3_aa: CASSLNWGRDTEAFF
cdr3_nt: TGTGCCAGCAGCTTGAATTGGGGAAGGGACACTGAAGCTTTCTTT

j_call: TRBJ2-3
d_call: NA
v_call: TRBV7-3
clone_size: many
cdr3_aa: CASSLIAGTDTQYF
cdr3_nt: TGTGCCAGCAGCTTAATCGCGGGAACAGATACGCAGTATTTT

j_call: TRBJ1-2
d_call: TRBD1
v_call: TRBV7-2
clone_size: many
cdr3_aa: CASSLAGQGRNYGYTF
cdr3_nt: TGTGCCAGCAGCTTGGCTGGACAGGGGAGGAACTATGGCTACACCTTC

j_call: TRBJ2-2
d_call: TRBD2
v_call: TRBV6-5
clone_size: many
cdr3_aa: CASSRPSGGLSGELFF
cdr3_nt: TGTGCCAGCAGCCGACCTAGCGGGGGTCTCTCCGGGGAGCTGTTTTTT

j_call: TRBJ2-7
d_call: NA
v_call: TRBV7-2
clone_size: many
cdr3_aa: CASSLPSGANEQYF
cdr3_nt: TGTGCCAGCAGCCTCCCCTCGGGAGCCAACGAGCAGTACTTC

j_call: TRBJ2-6
d_call: NA
v_call: TRBV7-2
clone_size: many
cdr3_aa: CASSEETGYGANVLTF
cdr3_nt: TGTGCCAGCAGCGAGGAAACAGGGTATGGGGCCAACGTCCTGACTTTC

j_call: TRBJ1-2
d_call: NA
v_call: TRBV5-1
clone_size: many
cdr3_aa: CASGEDYGYTF
cdr3_nt: TGCGCCAGCGGCGAGGACTATGGCTACACCTTC

j_call: TRBJ1-2
d_call: NA
v_call: TRBV7-9
clone_size: NA
cdr3_aa: CASSLQWGGYTF
cdr3_nt: TGTGCCAGCAGCTTACAGTGGGGTGGCTACACCTTC

j_call: TRBJ1-2
d_call: TRBD1
v_call: TRBV20-1
clone_size: many
cdr3_aa: CSARERTGGLGGYTF
cdr3_nt: TGCAGTGCTAGAGAAAGGACAGGGGGCCTGGGTGGCTACACCTTC

j_call: TRBJ2-6
d_call: NA
v_call: TRBV9
clone_size: few
cdr3_aa: CASSVVPGYSGANVLTF
cdr3_nt: TGTGCCAGCAGCGTAGTCCCGGGGTACTCTGGGGCCAACGTCCTGACTTTC

j_call: TRBJ2-1
d_call: NA
v_call: TRBV11-2
clone_size: many
cdr3_aa: CASSQNPNGADEQFF
cdr3_nt: TGTGCCAGCAGCCAGAACCCTAACGGGGCGGATGAGCAGTTCTTC

j_call: TRBJ1-1
d_call: NA
v_call: TRBV4-3
clone_size: many
cdr3_aa: CASSQVWGGGTEAFF
cdr3_nt: TGCGCCAGCAGCCAAGTCTGGGGGGGTGGCACTGAAGCTTTCTTT

j_call: TRBJ2-5
d_call: NA
v_call: TRBV18
clone_size: NA
cdr3_aa: CASSPWGLRETQYF
cdr3_nt: TGTGCCAGCTCACCATGGGGACTGAGGGAGACCCAGTACTTC

j_call: TRBJ2-4
d_call: TRBD2
v_call: TRBV2
clone_size: NA
cdr3_aa: CASSEEPGRDIQYF
cdr3_nt: TGTGCCAGCAGTGAAGAACCGGGGAGGGACATTCAGTACTTC

j_call: TRBJ2-1
d_call: NA
v_call: TRBV7-9
clone_size: many
cdr3_aa: CASSYTFNRPNEQFF
cdr3_nt: TGTGCCAGCAGCTATACATTCAACAGGCCCAATGAGCAGTTCTTC

j_call: TRBJ1-1
d_call: NA
v_call: TRBV5-4
clone_size: few
cdr3_aa: CAGGRQANTEAFF
cdr3_nt: TGTGCCGGTGGCCGACAGGCGAACACTGAAGCTTTCTTT

j_call: TRBJ1-4
d_call: NA
v_call: TRBV29-1
clone_size: many
cdr3_aa: CSAILSQGEKLFF
cdr3_nt: TGCAGCGCTATTTTAAGTCAGGGGGAAAAACTGTTTTTT

j_call: TRBJ2-1
d_call: TRBD1
v_call: TRBV20-1
clone_size: many
cdr3_aa: CSAQPGQGYNEQFF
cdr3_nt: TGCAGTGCACAACCGGGACAGGGCTACAATGAGCAGTTCTTC

j_call: TRBJ1-3
d_call: NA
v_call: TRBV28
clone_size: NA
cdr3_aa: CASSPYRGTGNTIYF
cdr3_nt: TGTGCCAGCAGTCCCTATAGGGGGACCGGAAACACCATATATTTT

j_call: TRBJ1-5
d_call: TRBD1
v_call: TRBV7-2
clone_size: many
cdr3_aa: CASSLGQGTSQPQHF
cdr3_nt: TGTGCCAGCAGCTTGGGACAGGGAACTAGTCAGCCCCAGCATTTT

j_call: TRBJ2-1
d_call: TRBD2
v_call: TRBV11-2
clone_size: many
cdr3_aa: CASSLGEGLAGEQFF
cdr3_nt: TGTGCCAGCAGCTTAGGAGAGGGACTAGCGGGCGAGCAGTTCTTC

j_call: TRBJ2-7
d_call: NA
v_call: TRBV7-2
clone_size: many
cdr3_aa: CASSSFGGSPLYEQYF
cdr3_nt: TGTGCCAGCAGCTCCTTCGGAGGTAGCCCCCTCTACGAGCAGTACTTC

j_call: TRBJ1-1
d_call: TRBD1
v_call: TRBV5-1
clone_size: many
cdr3_aa: CASSEDRGSGRAFF
cdr3_nt: TGCGCCAGCAGCGAGGACAGGGGGAGTGGTCGAGCTTTCTTT

j_call: TRBJ1-1
d_call: NA
v_call: TRBV30
clone_size: few
cdr3_aa: CAWIKEGNTEAFF
cdr3_nt: TGTGCCTGGATAAAGGAGGGGAACACTGAAGCTTTCTTT

j_call: TRBJ1-3
d_call: NA
v_call: TRBV4-3
clone_size: NA
cdr3_aa: CASSQGTDSGNTIYF
cdr3_nt: TGCGCCAGCAGCCAAGGGACAGACTCTGGAAACACCATATATTTT

j_call: TRBJ1-2
d_call: TRBD1
v_call: TRBV5-1
clone_size: many
cdr3_aa: CASSLGQGPMGGYTF
cdr3_nt: TGCGCCAGCAGCTTGGGACAGGGGCCTATGGGGGGCTACACCTTC

j_call: TRBJ1-1
d_call: NA
v_call: TRBV19
clone_size: many
cdr3_aa: CASSSMNTEAFF
cdr3_nt: TGTGCCAGTAGTAGCATGAACACTGAAGCTTTCTTT

j_call: TRBJ2-5
d_call: NA
v_call: TRBV5-1
clone_size: many
cdr3_aa: CASSLTAPYQETQYF
cdr3_nt: TGCGCCAGCAGCTTAACAGCTCCTTACCAAGAGACCCAGTACTTC

j_call: TRBJ1-3
d_call: NA
v_call: TRBV11-2
clone_size: many
cdr3_aa: CASSQSHSGNTIYF
cdr3_nt: TGTGCCAGCAGCCAGAGCCACTCTGGAAACACCATATATTTT

j_call: TRBJ1-2
d_call: NA
v_call: TRBV5-1
clone_size: many
cdr3_aa: CASSLERDYGYTF
cdr3_nt: TGCGCCAGCAGCTTGGAGAGGGACTATGGCTACACCTTC